The entry below gives a single T cell receptor beta chain sequence along with its context. The target antigen is unknown. Any gene name here is a mouse gene name. TCRdb's table, derived via immunoSEQ multiplex PCR, lists solely in-frame clones and lacks some. The sample carries 6,500 to 8,000 clones, approximately 55% recorded once. Indicated time point: mouse harvest day 7 after allogeneic transplant. Each mouse received 10^7 T-cell-depleted marrow cells plus 10^6 splenic CD5+ T cells by tail vein. Mice had MHC-mismatched B6 into BALB/c GVHD, sampled day 7 or 14. The data derive from a study of tissue T cells after allogeneic stem cell transplantation. Study-level findings and limits: Motif-based clustering found tissue-specific repertoire signatures shared across patients, though few clones were shared.

Sequenced sample: gut tissue. The source is a female BALB/c mouse given C57BL/6 T cells with graft-versus-host disease after an allogeneic hematopoietic cell transplant.

CDR3 DNA, as far as it was read: TGTGCTAGCAGTAGGGGGGGGACTTTTCAAGACACCCAGTAC. Encoded protein: CASSRGGTFQDTQY. Given in full, the CDR3 is CASSRGGTFQDTQYF. The V gene is TRBV17, the J gene TRBJ2-5; 7 nucleotides align to TRBD2. The read stops 1 residue short of the end of the CDR3; the missing end is completed from the germline J gene. V trimming: 3 bases; J trimming: 3 bases; junction bases outside the gene matches: 6. Per the germline V gene, CDR1 is MNHDT and CDR2 is YYDKIL. CDR3 length: 15 amino acids.